This is a list of T cell receptor beta chains from one sample in a study of vaccination and CD4 T cells after COVID-19. These receptors' antigens are unknown. Each CDR3 protein gets one entry after TCRdb re-called the PCR reads with MiXCR. The repertoire consists of 15,000 to 18,000 distinct CDR3 sequences, with roughly 52% occurring once and the leading ten covering approximately 16%. The sequencing used CD4+ T cells from blood, cultured in vitro, collected before SARS-CoV-2 vaccination. All receptors derive from a human donor who had recovered from COVID-19. Each CDR3 is given with its conserved first and last residue. The order of the fields is clone size, V gene, D gene, J gene, CDR3 protein, CDR3 DNA. A D gene is named only where the DNA matches it firmly. Some rows have no size entry. The others give once, few or many, or a class for an expanded clone.

medium-sized	TRBV24-1	TRBD1	TRBJ2-7	CATGTGPYEQYF	TGTGCCACCGGGACAGGGCCGTACGAGCAGTACTTC
.	TRBV20-1	.	TRBJ2-5	CSARAGAQQETQYF	TGCAGTGCTAGAGCGGGGGCGCAGCAAGAGACCCAGTACTTC
.	TRBV20-1	.	TRBJ1-2	CSASGDGRSGYGYTF	TGCAGTGCTAGCGGTGATGGGAGGAGCGGCTATGGCTACACCTTC
.	TRBV10-1	.	TRBJ2-1	CASSESTFVFHEQFF	TGCGCCAGCAGTGAGTCGACTTTTGTCTTCCATGAGCAGTTCTTC
few	TRBV7-7	TRBD2	TRBJ2-7	CASSLGSSGSYEQYF	TGTGCCAGCAGCTTAGGGTCCAGCGGGAGTTACGAGCAGTACTTC
few	TRBV20-1	TRBD2	TRBJ2-1	CSAATGLAGLGQFF	TGCAGTGCTGCTACCGGGCTAGCGGGCCTAGGCCAGTTCTTC
.	TRBV15	.	TRBJ2-7	CATSRLDGGGNEQYF	TGTGCCACCAGCAGATTAGACGGGGGCGGAAACGAGCAGTACTTC
.	TRBV14	.	TRBJ2-3	CASSQDPLGTQYF	TGTGCCAGCAGCCAAGATCCTCTTGGTACGCAGTATTTT
medium-sized	TRBV28	.	TRBJ2-7	CASSVQGALSYEQYF	TGTGCCAGCAGTGTACAGGGTGCTCTCTCCTACGAGCAGTACTTC
.	TRBV10-3	.	TRBJ1-5	CAINNGPGAPQHF	TGTGCCATCAACAATGGACCGGGGGCTCCCCAGCATTTT
.	TRBV7-2	TRBD2	TRBJ2-1	CASSLGTSGRGYNEQFF	TGTGCCAGCAGCTTGGGGACTAGCGGGAGGGGCTACAATGAGCAGTTCTTC
.	TRBV24-1	.	TRBJ2-1	CATSRTGKMYNEQFF	TGTGCCACCAGTCGAACAGGCAAGATGTACAATGAGCAGTTCTTC
.	TRBV11-2	.	TRBJ2-3	CASSRSRLGGDTQYF	TGTGCCAGCAGCCGATCACGACTAGGTGGTGATACGCAGTATTTT
medium-sized	TRBV27	.	TRBJ1-5	CASKQGARGNQPQHF	TGTGCCAGCAAACAAGGAGCTCGCGGCAATCAGCCCCAGCATTTT
.	TRBV20-1	.	TRBJ1-1	CSARVRTNTEAFF	TGCAGTGCTAGAGTAAGGACGAACACTGAAGCTTTCTTT
.	TRBV7-2	TRBD2	TRBJ2-7	CASGGTSSYEQYF	TGTGCCAGCGGGGGGACTAGCTCCTACGAGCAGTACTTC
.	TRBV5-1	.	TRBJ2-7	CASSESAYEQYF	TGCGCCAGCAGCGAATCCGCCTACGAGCAGTACTTC
.	TRBV18	TRBD1	TRBJ1-1	CASSPGQGEVTEAFF	TGTGCCAGCTCACCCGGACAGGGTGAAGTCACTGAAGCTTTCTTT
.	TRBV2	TRBD1	TRBJ2-1	CASKGRGQGPHEQFF	TGTGCCAGCAAAGGGCGGGGACAGGGACCCCATGAGCAGTTCTTC
.	TRBV7-8	TRBD2	TRBJ2-1	CASSFYTGLVYNEQFF	TGTGCCAGCAGCTTTTACACGGGACTAGTATACAATGAGCAGTTCTTC
.	TRBV28	.	TRBJ2-7	CATWDRYYEQYF	TGTGCCACTTGGGACCGCTACTACGAGCAGTACTTC
few	TRBV7-9	.	TRBJ2-3	CARGEVVTSTDTQYF	TGTGCCAGAGGGGAGGTCGTTACTAGCACAGATACGCAGTATTTT
.	TRBV21-1	.	TRBJ2-3	CASSPPLGKREASTDTQYF	TGTGCCAGCAGCCCCCCTTTGGGGAAGAGGGAAGCTAGCACAGATACGCAGTATTTT
few	TRBV7-2	TRBD2	TRBJ2-7	CASSSGLGLSYEQYF	TGTGCCAGCAGCTCCGGACTAGGCCTCTCCTACGAGCAGTACTTC